This T cell receptor (beta chain) was found in a study of Tregs in tolerant kidney transplant recipients. General study results and limits: Tolerant patients' donor-specific Tregs expanded beyond overall Tregs, suggesting antigen-driven growth. Few patients were studied, so findings need validation in larger groups. Some patients' samples used different primers over time, so nucleotide sequences weren't comparable. The most relevant donor-specific Treg TCRbeta repertoire apparently came from expansion with activated donor B cells.

The germline CDR1 and CDR2 sequences are ENHRY and SYGVKD. There are 17 residues in the CDR3. Trimming stripped 0 bases from V and 0 bases from J, with 14 bases between. This table comes from immunoSEQ multiplex PCR, and its TCRdb copy is limited to in-frame clones, with some not included. In the table there are approximately 60,000 clones, around 87% of which are singletons. Mixed chimerism was transient after nonmyeloablative marrow transplants from related graft donors. Regarding this clone: Its antigen is not identified.

The receptor was isolated from a human patient who received a combined kidney and bone marrow transplant. Some T cells may be provided by the graft donor. The sequences come from CD4+ T cells from blood (PBMCs), collected 6 months after the transplant. The V call is TRBV10-3, the J call TRBJ1-2, with D possibly TRBD1 on 5 matching bases. In DNA form, the CDR3 reads TGTGCCATCAGTGAGTCGACGTTGACAGACGCTAACTATGGCTACACCTTC. It codes for CAISESTLTDANYGYTF.